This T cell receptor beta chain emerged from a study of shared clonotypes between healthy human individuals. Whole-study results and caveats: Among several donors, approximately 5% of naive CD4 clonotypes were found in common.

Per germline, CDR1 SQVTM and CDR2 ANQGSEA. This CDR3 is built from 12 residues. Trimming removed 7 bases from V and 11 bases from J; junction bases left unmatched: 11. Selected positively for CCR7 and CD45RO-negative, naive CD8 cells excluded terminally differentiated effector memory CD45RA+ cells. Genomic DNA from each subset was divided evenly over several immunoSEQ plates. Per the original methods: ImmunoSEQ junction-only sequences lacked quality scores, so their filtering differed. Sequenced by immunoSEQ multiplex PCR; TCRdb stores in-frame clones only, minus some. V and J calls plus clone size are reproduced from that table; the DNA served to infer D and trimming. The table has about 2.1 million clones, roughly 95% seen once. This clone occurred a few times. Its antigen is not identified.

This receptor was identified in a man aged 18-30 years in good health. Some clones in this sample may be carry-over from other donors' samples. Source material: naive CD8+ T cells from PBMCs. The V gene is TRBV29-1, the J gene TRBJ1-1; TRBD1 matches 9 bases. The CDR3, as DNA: TGCAGCGGGGACAGGGAAGATTCGTTTGCTTTCTTT. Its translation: CSGDREDSFAFF.